Listed here are 21 T cell receptor beta chains from one sample, sequenced in a study of shared clonotypes between healthy human individuals. Repertoires were generated with immunoSEQ multiplex PCR, while TCRdb's copy carries only in-frame clones and drops some. Of some 2.1 million clones detected, approximately 95% appear once; the ten largest clones hold approximately 0.13%. The sequenced sample was naive CD4+ T cells sorted from blood. Subset here: CD45RA+ positively selected. The receptors derive from a man between 18 and 29 years old in good health.

V gene TRBV15 combines with J gene TRBJ2-1; D not resolved. CDR1 and CDR2 from the germline V gene are LNHNV and YYDKDF (reference sequence). The ends were cut back, 5 bases at V and 6 bases at J, with 26 bases in the middle. CDR3 length equals 18 residues. CDR3: CATSPRNGLPSKGNEQFF. CDR3 coding DNA: TGTGCCACCAGCCCCAGGAACGGTCTCCCCTCAAAGGGCAATGAGCAGTTCTTC. Drawing the rest from reference TRBV15 and TRBJ2-1, the complete variable domain is DAMVIQNPRYQVTQFGKPVTLSCSQTLNHNVMYWYQQKSSQAPKLLFHYYDKDFNNEADTPDNFQSRRPNTSFCFLDIRSPGLGDTAMYLCATSPRNGLPSKGNEQFFGPGTRLTVL.

The chain links TRBV5-6 to TRBJ2-7, with D possibly TRBD2 on 6 matching bases. CDR1 and CDR2 (germline): SGHDT, YYEEEE. There are 13 residues in the CDR3. The germline V and J ends were trimmed by 6 bases and 1 base, with 11 bases remaining between them. This CDR3 reads CASKRRGSYEQYF. CDR3 bases: TGTGCCAGCAAGAGACGGGGGTCCTACGAGCAGTACTTC. The full variable domain, in which reference TRBV5-6 and TRBJ2-7 provide the parts outside the CDR3, is DAGVTQSPTHLIKTRGQQVTLRCSPKSGHDTVSWYQQALGQGPQFIFQYYEEEERQRGNFPDRFSGHQFPNYSSELNVNALLLGDSALYLCASKRRGSYEQYFGPGTRLTVT.

The V and J genes are TRBV6-6 and TRBJ2-7; no reliable D call. CDR3 length: 12 amino acids. Trimming took 5 bases from V and 5 from J, leaving 10 bases between them. CDR1 is MNHNY, CDR2 SVGAGI, per germline (reference sequence). The CDR3, as DNA: TGTGCCAGCAGTCCCTCAGTCAACGAGCAGTACTTC. This encodes CASSPSVNEQYF.

This chain connects TRBV6-5 to TRBJ1-6, with no clear D. This CDR3 is 15 amino acids long. V was cut by 0 bases and J by 9 bases, with 12 bases left in between. From germline, CDR1 is MNHEY and CDR2 SVGAGI. CDR3 coding DNA: TGTGCCAGCAGTTACTCGACCACCCCGGCTTCACCCCTCCACTTT. Residues: CASSYSTTPASPLHF.

The chain uses TRBV5-1 and TRBJ2-3; 10 nucleotides align to TRBD1. The CDR3 contains 16 residues. Germline CDR1 is SGHRS and CDR2 is YFSETQ. Trimming took 3 bases from V and 1 from J; bases not matched to a gene: 5. This CDR3 is CASSWDRGKGTDTQYF. CDR3 in DNA: TGCGCCAGCAGCTGGGACAGGGGCAAAGGCACAGATACGCAGTATTTT.

The V gene is TRBV19, the J gene TRBJ1-4; D is unclear. CDR1 and CDR2 (germline): LNHDA, SQIVND (reference sequence). The CDR3 is 13 residues long. The V and J ends lost 4 bases and 5 bases respectively, with 8 bases between them. This CDR3 reads CASSTQPNEKLFF. CDR3 in DNA: TGTGCCAGTAGTACGCAGCCAAATGAAAAACTGTTTTTT.

CDR3 in amino acids: CASSPDSGSPLHF. The CDR3 nucleotides read TGTGCCAGCAGCCCCGACTCAGGTTCACCCCTCCACTTT. The rearrangement uses TRBV27 and TRBJ1-6; D unclear. Trimming left V 6 bases short and J 9 bases short, with 12 bases between. This CDR3 contains 13 residues. The germline CDR1 and CDR2 sequences are MNHEY and SMNVEV (reference sequence).

This chain connects TRBV6-5 to TRBJ2-3, with D tentatively TRBD1 (6 bases). From germline, CDR1 is MNHEY and CDR2 SVGAGI. The CDR3 length is 15 residues. Trimming cost V 2 bases and J 1 base, with 10 bases left between them. The CDR3 nucleotides are TGTGCCAGCAGTTACCGGACAGTTGGCACAGATACGCAGTATTTT. Its translation: CASSYRTVGTDTQYF.

The J gene is TRBJ2-3, the V gene TRBV10-2; D not resolved. CDR1 and CDR2 (germline): WSHSY, SAAADI. The CDR3 has 15 amino acids. Between the trimmed V and J ends, which lost 2 bases and 6 bases, there was a span of 15 bases. The CDR3 is CASSEGLPHTDTQYF. As DNA, the CDR3 is TGCGCCAGCAGTGAGGGGCTACCTCACACGGATACGCAGTATTTT.

The rearrangement uses TRBV28 and TRBJ1-5, with D possibly matching TRBD1 (5 bases). Trimming pared 5 bases from V and 4 bases from J, leaving 12 bases between. Germline lookup yields CDR1 MDHEN and CDR2 SYDVKM. The CDR3 has 14 residues. The CDR3 is CASSMTALNQPQHF. For the CDR3, the DNA is TGTGCCAGCAGTATGACAGCGTTGAATCAGCCCCAGCATTTT.

V gene TRBV5-1 combines with J gene TRBJ2-5; D might be TRBD1 (5 bases). The CDR3 loop spans 13 amino acids. The V and J ends lost 3 bases and 3 bases respectively, with 9 bases between them. Germline V gives CDR1 SGHRS, CDR2 YFSETQ. CDR3 region: CASSSLTEETQYF. Here the CDR3 DNA reads TGCGCCAGCAGCTCCCTGACAGAAGAGACCCAGTACTTC.

This CDR3 is CASSDRRGRRGDQETQYF. The CDR3 DNA reads TGTGCCAGCAGCGATCGCAGGGGACGAAGAGGGGACCAAGAGACCCAGTACTTC. The chain has TRBV9 and TRBJ2-5; tentatively, D is TRBD1 (6 bases). Germline V gives CDR1 SGDLS, CDR2 YYNGEE. Trimming removed 3 bases at V and 0 bases at J, with 21 bases between. The CDR3 contains 18 residues.

Comments on this clone: In the same sample, other DNA sequences code for this CDR3. The chain carries TRBV10-1 and TRBJ2-3, with TRBD1 identical over 9 bases. This CDR3 is 14 amino acids long. CDR1 WNHNN and CDR2 SYGVQD come from the germline V gene (reference sequence). The J segment lost 1 base and the V segment lost 6 bases, leaving 2 bases of the junction unmatched. The CDR3 spells CASSRDRGTDTQYF. In nucleotides, the CDR3 is TGCGCCAGCAGCCGGGACAGGGGCACAGATACGCAGTATTTT.

CDR3 region: CASSESAGQGTDTQYF. In nucleotides, the CDR3 is TGCGCCAGCAGTGAATCCGCGGGACAGGGCACAGATACGCAGTATTTT. This chain links TRBV10-1 with TRBJ2-3; 8 nucleotides align to TRBD1. Losses at the gene ends were 3 bases for V and 1 base for J; bases not matched to a gene: 6. Germline-derived CDR1 and CDR2 are WNHNN and SYGVQD (reference sequence). The CDR3 spans 16 residues.

The chain uses TRBV5-6 and TRBJ1-1; no clear D gene. The CDR3 extends over 15 amino acids. Trimming shortened V by 4 bases and J by 0 bases, and 13 bases separated the two germline ends. Germline CDR1 SGHDT, CDR2 YYEEEE. Here the CDR3 reads CASSPGGRMNTEAFF. CDR3 sequence (DNA): TGTGCCAGCAGCCCTGGAGGACGGATGAACACTGAAGCTTTCTTT.

The chain joins TRBV20-1 to TRBJ2-3; D assignment may be TRBD1 or TRBD2 (5 bases each). The germline CDR1 and CDR2 sequences are DFQATT and SNEGSKA (reference sequence). Trimming left V 7 bases short and J 8 bases short, with 13 bases between. CDR3 length equals 11 residues. This chain's CDR3 is CSGGTHITQYF. In nucleotides, the CDR3 is TGCAGTGGTGGGACCCACATTACGCAGTATTTT.

The chain links TRBV14 to TRBJ2-4; 7 positions agree with TRBD1. V gave up 0 bases and J gave up 3 bases; unmatched junction bases: 5. In germline, CDR1 is SGHDN, CDR2 FVKESK. The CDR3 spans 16 residues. The CDR3 bases are TGTGCCAGCAGCCAAGAAGGGGGCTCGGACAAAAACATTCAGTACTTC. Translation: CASSQEGGSDKNIQYF.

Regarding this clone: The same CDR3 also results from other DNA sequences found in this sample. This sequence joins TRBV5-1 and TRBJ1-4; 11 nucleotides agree with TRBD1. The CDR3 extends over 14 amino acids. Germline CDR1 is SGHRS and CDR2 is YFSETQ. V shed 5 bases, J shed 7 bases, and the junction held 4 bases outside the gene matches. The CDR3 bases are TGCGCCAGCAGTTCGGGACAGGGGGGTGAAAAACTGTTTTTT. Protein sequence: CASSSGQGGEKLFF. Looking up the rest from reference TRBV5-1 and TRBJ1-4 gives the full variable domain: KAGVTQTPRYLIKTRGQQVTLSCSPISGHRSVSWYQQTPGQGLQFLFEYFSETQRNKGNFPGRFSGRQFSNSRSEMNVSTLELGDSALYLCASSSGQGGEKLFFGSGTQLSVL.

The CDR3 is CASRPGWSGRRDYEQYF. The CDR3 nucleotides are TGCGCCAGCAGGCCAGGGTGGAGTGGGAGAAGGGACTACGAGCAGTACTTC. The V and J genes are TRBV10-2 and TRBJ2-7; D is perhaps TRBD1 or TRBD2 (5 bases each). This CDR3 has 17 amino acids. Germline V CDR1 and CDR2: WSHSY, SAAADI. V was clipped by 6 bases and J by 3 bases, with 24 bases between them.

As concerns this clone: Other DNA sequences from this sample encode an identical CDR3 as well. The V and J genes are TRBV5-4 and TRBJ2-1, with 8 bases fitting TRBD2. V trimming: 0 bases; J trimming: 4 bases; junction bases outside the gene matches: 3. The CDR3 is made up of 15 amino acids. CDR1 and CDR2 (germline): SGHNT, YYREEE (reference sequence). The CDR3 loop is CASSLGTSGYNEQFF. In DNA form, the CDR3 reads TGTGCCAGCAGCTTGGGAACTAGCGGATACAATGAGCAGTTCTTC. The variable domain in full, with the rest retrieved from reference TRBV5-4 and TRBJ2-1, is ETGVTQSPTHLIKTRGQQVTLRCSSQSGHNTVSWYQQALGQGPQFIFQYYREEENGRGNFPPRFSGLQFPNYSSELNVNALELDDSALYLCASSLGTSGYNEQFFGPGTRLTVL.

The chain uses TRBV2 and TRBJ2-1; 14 nucleotides match TRBD2. From germline, CDR1 is SNHLY and CDR2 FYNNEI. The CDR3 is 16 residues long. The ends lost 0 bases at V and 9 bases at J; junction bases unmatched: 4. The DNA for the CDR3 is TGTGCCAGCAGTGAAGCCGGACTAGCGGGGGGTTTTGAGCAGTTCTTC. Its translation: CASSEAGLAGGFEQFF.